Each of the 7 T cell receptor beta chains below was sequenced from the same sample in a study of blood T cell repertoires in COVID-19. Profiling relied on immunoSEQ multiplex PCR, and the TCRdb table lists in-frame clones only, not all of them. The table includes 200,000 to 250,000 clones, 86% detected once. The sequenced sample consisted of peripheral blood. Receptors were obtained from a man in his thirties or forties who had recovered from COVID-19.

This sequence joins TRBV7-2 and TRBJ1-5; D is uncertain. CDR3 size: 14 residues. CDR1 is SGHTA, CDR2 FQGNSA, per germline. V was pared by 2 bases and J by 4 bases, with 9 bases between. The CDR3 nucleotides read TGTGCCAGCAGCTTAAGATCCGGGAATCAGCCCCAGCATTTT. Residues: CASSLRSGNQPQHF. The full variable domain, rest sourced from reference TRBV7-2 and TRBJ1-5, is GAGVSQSPSNKVTEKGKDVELRCDPISGHTALYWYRQSLGQGLEFLIYFQGNSAPDKSGLPSDRFSAERTGGSVSTLTIQRTQQEDSAVYLCASSLRSGNQPQHFGDGTRLSIL.

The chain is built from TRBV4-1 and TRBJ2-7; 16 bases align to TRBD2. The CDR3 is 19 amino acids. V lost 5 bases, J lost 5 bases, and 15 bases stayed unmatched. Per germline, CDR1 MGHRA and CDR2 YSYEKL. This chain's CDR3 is CASSGTPGTSGGAQNEQYF. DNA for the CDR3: TGCGCCAGCAGCGGAACTCCCGGGACTAGCGGGGGGGCCCAGAACGAGCAGTACTTC.

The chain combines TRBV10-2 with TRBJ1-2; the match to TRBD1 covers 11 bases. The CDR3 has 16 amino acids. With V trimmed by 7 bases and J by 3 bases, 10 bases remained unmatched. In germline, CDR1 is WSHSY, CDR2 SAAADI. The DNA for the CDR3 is TGCGCCAGCATTCCCAGGGGGACAGGGGGGGACTATGGCTACACCTTC. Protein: CASIPRGTGGDYGYTF.

The CDR3 spells CASSRRLAENTGELFF. The CDR3, as DNA: TGTGCCAGCAGTCGCCGACTAGCGGAGAACACCGGGGAGCTGTTTTTT. The chain has TRBV7-9 and TRBJ2-2; 9 bases are a match to TRBD2. The CDR3 covers 16 residues. Germline V gene lookup returns CDR1 SEHNR and CDR2 FQNEAQ (reference sequence). Losses at the gene ends were 6 bases for V and 1 base for J; bases not matched to a gene: 6.

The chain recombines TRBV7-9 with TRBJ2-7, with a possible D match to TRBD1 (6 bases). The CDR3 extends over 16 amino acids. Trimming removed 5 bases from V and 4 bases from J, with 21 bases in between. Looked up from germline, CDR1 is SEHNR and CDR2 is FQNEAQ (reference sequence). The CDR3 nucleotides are TGTGCCAGCAGCCGCCCAACAGGACAGAGGTCTTACGAGCAGTACTTC. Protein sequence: CASSRPTGQRSYEQYF.

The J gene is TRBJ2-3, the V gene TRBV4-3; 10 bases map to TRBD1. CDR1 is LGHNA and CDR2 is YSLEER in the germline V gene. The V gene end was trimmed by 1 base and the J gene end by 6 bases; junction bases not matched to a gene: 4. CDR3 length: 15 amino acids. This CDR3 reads CASSQGQGAWDTQYF. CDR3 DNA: TGCGCCAGCAGCCAAGGACAGGGGGCTTGGGATACGCAGTATTTT.

The CDR3 DNA follows: TGTGCCAGCAGCTCGATGACTAGGTTGGTTAGCAATGAGCAGTTCTTC. Translated: CASSSMTRLVSNEQFF. This rearrangement joins TRBV7-2 to TRBJ2-1; tentatively, D is TRBD2 (6 bases). This CDR3 has 16 amino acids. Trimming removed 4 bases from V and 6 bases from J, with 19 bases in between. Per germline, CDR1 SGHTA and CDR2 FQGNSA. The full variable domain, with the rest looked up from reference TRBV7-2 and TRBJ2-1, is GAGVSQSPSNKVTEKGKDVELRCDPISGHTALYWYRQSLGQGLEFLIYFQGNSAPDKSGLPSDRFSAERTGGSVSTLTIQRTQQEDSAVYLCASSSMTRLVSNEQFFGPGTRLTVL.